This entry concerns a single T cell receptor beta chain. The data were taken from a study of blood T cell repertoires in COVID-19. Study-wide background: Researchers got acute and convalescent COVID-19 samples from the United States, Italy and Spain. The analysed material was cDNA or gDNA that came from T cells, B-cell-depleted T cells, or PBMCs.

TCRdb keeps only in-frame clones here, not all; method: immunoSEQ multiplex PCR. The sample holds about 45,000 clones; about nine tenths are singletons and the top ten take about 0.4%. The CDR3 is 14 amino acids. The V end was cut by 4 bases, the J end by 2 bases, with 13 bases between. CDR1 and CDR2 from the germline V gene are SGHRS and YFSETQ. The rearrangement uses TRBV5-1 and TRBJ2-7; D may be TRBD2 (6 bases). Sequencing was performed on peripheral blood. The sequence was obtained from a human donor in a cohort sampled during active COVID-19. The CDR3 region is CASSGGWETYEQYF. The CDR3 DNA reads TGCGCCAGCAGCGGGGGGTGGGAGACCTACGAGCAGTACTTC.